This T cell receptor (beta chain) derives from a study of vaccination and CD4 T cells after COVID-19. Looking at the study overall: Overlapping spike peptides served as the stimulus for the cells. These peptides came from SARS-CoV-2 and from the common cold coronaviruses HCoV-NL63, HCoV-OC43 and HCoV-229E. Study-level results: Convalescent patients had 304 of 307 vaccine-specific clones showing spike mono-reactivity.

Germline values: CDR1 DFQATT, CDR2 SNEGSKA (reference sequence). The V and J ends lost 1 base and 5 bases, in that order; junction bases with no gene match: 9. This CDR3 contains 15 residues. Treatment reported: roughly 10-day PBMC culture with coronavirus spike peptide pools or control peptides (ViraFEST assay). Peptide pool stimulation in ViraFEST expanded antigen-specific T cells, whose TCRs were then sequenced. Wells that each held around 2 million PBMCs were cultured with roughly 9.8 IU/ml IL-2 and about 9.8 ug/ml peptide pools. To note about this clonotype: Antigen unknown.

Researchers used the Oncomine TCR Beta short-read assay to sequence DNA from cultured CD4+ T cells. TCRdb reprocessed the PCR reads with MiXCR, giving one entry per CDR3 protein. The data contain fewer than 15,000 distinct CDR3 sequences, 61% of them singletons. The gene calls are TRBV20-1 and TRBJ1-1; 8 bases agree with TRBD1. Sample: CD4+ T cells from blood, cultured in vitro. This TCR derives from a human donor who had recovered from COVID-19. The CDR3 sequence is CSARGTGWVRTEAFF. The CDR3 DNA is TGCAGTGCTAGAGGGACAGGGTGGGTTAGGACTGAAGCTTTCTTT.